The source of this TCR beta chain is a study of T cell responses to AZD1222 COVID-19 vaccine. Study conclusions and caveats: Spike-specific TCR repertoires showed rising breadth and depth after two AZD1222 doses.

As regards this clone: Its specificity is not known.

Profiled with immunoSEQ multiplex PCR; TCRdb holds only in-frame clones, not every one. This sample has some 100,000 clones, with about 91% found just once. Trimming stripped 5 bases from V and 2 bases from J, with 16 bases between. The CDR3 loop spans 15 amino acids. Germline values: CDR1 SGHVS, CDR2 FQNEAQ. The chain joins TRBV7-8 to TRBJ2-7, with D uncertain. This clonotype was sampled from an adult in good health. Sequencing was performed on peripheral blood, taken on day 0 of AZD1222 vaccination. CDR3 in amino acids: CASSRGPGVPYEQYF. CDR3 nucleotides: TGTGCCAGCAGCCGAGGACCTGGAGTCCCCTACGAGCAGTACTTC.